This T cell receptor beta chain was found in a study of T-cell memory formation after mild COVID-19. General study findings and limits: Clones that contracted clustered mainly in CM and EM if CD4+ and in EMRA if CD8+.

5'RACE with constant-segment primers yielded barcoded, UMI-tagged TCR alpha and TCR beta cDNA libraries. MiXCR was run by TCRdb on the 5' RACE reads, yielding one entry per CDR3 protein. The table records about 540,000 distinct CDR3 sequences, just over 20% of them present only once. This clonotype showed up many times. Its specificity is unknown. The V and J ends lost 5 bases and 5 bases respectively, with 15 bases between them. Germline V CDR1 and CDR2: SEHNR, FQNEAQ (reference sequence). CDR3 length: 14 residues. The sequencing sample was made of PBMCs or a T cell subset sorted from them (not recorded which). The sequence was collected from an adult woman who had mild COVID-19 (a few samples of this study predate the infection). Cell type and time point are not known. V is TRBV7-9 and J is TRBJ1-1; D gene unclear. CDR3 region: CASSSRTGRTEAFF. The CDR3 nucleotides read TGTGCCAGCAGCAGCCGGACGGGCCGAACTGAAGCTTTCTTT.